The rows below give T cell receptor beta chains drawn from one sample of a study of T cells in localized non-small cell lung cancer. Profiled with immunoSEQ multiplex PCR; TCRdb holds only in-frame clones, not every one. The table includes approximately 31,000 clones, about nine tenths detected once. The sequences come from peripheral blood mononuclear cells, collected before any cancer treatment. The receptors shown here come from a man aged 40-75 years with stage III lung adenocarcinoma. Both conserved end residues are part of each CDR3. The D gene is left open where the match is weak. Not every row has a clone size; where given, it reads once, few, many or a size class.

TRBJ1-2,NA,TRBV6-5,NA,CATSAGNYGYTF,TGTGCCACCAGCGCCGGGAACTATGGCTACACCTTC
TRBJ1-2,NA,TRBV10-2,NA,CASSEGLNYGYTF,TGCGCCAGCAGTGAGGGCCTTAACTATGGCTACACCTTC
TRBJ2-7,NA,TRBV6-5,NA,CASSERHSYEQYF,TGTGCCAGCAGTGAACGTCACTCCTACGAGCAGTACTTC
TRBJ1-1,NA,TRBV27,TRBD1,CASSKNRQGAKAFF,TGTGCCAGCAGCAAAAACCGACAGGGGGCGAAAGCTTTCTTT
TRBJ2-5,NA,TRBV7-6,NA,CASSPNPGTAKETQYF,TGTGCCAGCAGCCCAAATCCCGGGACTGCCAAAGAGACCCAGTACTTC
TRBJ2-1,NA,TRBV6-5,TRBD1,CASSSPGQGGYNEQFF,TGTGCCAGCAGTTCTCCGGGACAGGGGGGATACAATGAGCAGTTCTTC
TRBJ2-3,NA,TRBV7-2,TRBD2,CASSPRGVAGADTQYF,TGTGCCAGCAGCCCGCGCGGGGTAGCGGGGGCCGATACGCAGTATTTT
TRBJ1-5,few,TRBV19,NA,CASSIVPGIFNQPQHF,TGTGCCAGTAGTATAGTACCAGGGATTTTCAATCAGCCCCAGCATTTT
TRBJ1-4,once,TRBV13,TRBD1,CASSLLTGPNEKLFF,TGTGCCAGCAGCTTACTGACAGGGCCTAATGAAAAACTGTTTTTT
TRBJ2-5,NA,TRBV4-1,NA,CASSQGGPVARVQETQYF,TGCGCCAGCAGCCAAGGGGGGCCCGTTGCGAGGGTCCAAGAGACCCAGTACTTC
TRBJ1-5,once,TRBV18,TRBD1,CASSPGTGRNSQPQHF,TGTGCCAGCTCACCCGGGACAGGGAGGAATAGTCAGCCCCAGCATTTT
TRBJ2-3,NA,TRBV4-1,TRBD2,CASSRTAGGGPSTDTQYF,TGCGCCAGCAGCCGTACCGCAGGCGGGGGGCCTAGCACAGATACGCAGTATTTT
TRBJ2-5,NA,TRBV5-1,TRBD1,CASSRQGEETQYF,TGCGCCAGCAGTCGACAGGGCGAGGAGACCCAGTACTTC
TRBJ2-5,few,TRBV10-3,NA,CAISDFSRGETQYF,TGTGCCATCAGTGACTTTTCGCGGGGAGAGACCCAGTACTTC
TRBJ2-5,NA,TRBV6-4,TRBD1,CASSDSASRGPTQETQYF,TGTGCCAGCAGTGACTCGGCCTCCAGGGGGCCCACCCAAGAGACCCAGTACTTC
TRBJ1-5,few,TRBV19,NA,CASSNREFNQPQHF,TGTGCCAGTAGCAATCGGGAATTCAATCAGCCCCAGCATTTT
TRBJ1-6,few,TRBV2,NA,CASSDRLLNSPLHF,TGTGCCAGCAGTGATAGGTTGTTGAATTCACCCCTCCACTTT
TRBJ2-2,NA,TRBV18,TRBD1,CASSPGQGAWELFF,TGTGCCAGCTCACCGGGACAGGGGGCCTGGGAGCTGTTTTTT
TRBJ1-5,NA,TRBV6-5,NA,CASTGSNQPQHF,TGTGCCAGCACGGGGAGCAATCAGCCCCAGCATTTT
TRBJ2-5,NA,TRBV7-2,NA,CASSLGLNQETQYF,TGTGCCAGCAGCTTAGGGCTAAATCAAGAGACCCAGTACTTC
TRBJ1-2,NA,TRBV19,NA,CASSMQGSFEGYTF,TGTGCCAGTAGTATGCAGGGGAGTTTCGAGGGCTACACCTTC
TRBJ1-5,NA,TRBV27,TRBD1,CASRHMDRGNQPQHF,TGTGCCAGCAGGCACATGGACAGGGGCAATCAGCCCCAGCATTTT
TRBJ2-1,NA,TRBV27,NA,CASRKGGANEQFF,TGTGCCAGCAGGAAGGGGGGGGCCAATGAGCAGTTCTTC
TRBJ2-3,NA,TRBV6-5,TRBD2,CASTQRGSSTDTQYF,TGTGCCAGCACGCAGCGGGGGTCCAGCACAGATACGCAGTATTTT
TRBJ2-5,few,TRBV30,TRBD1,CAWSGGGGETQYF,TGTGCCTGGAGTGGAGGGGGCGGAGAGACCCAGTACTTC
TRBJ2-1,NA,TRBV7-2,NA,CASSPDSSSYNEQFF,TGTGCCAGCAGCCCTGACAGTAGCTCCTACAATGAGCAGTTCTTC
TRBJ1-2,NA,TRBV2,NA,CASSERAEPVGGYTF,TGTGCCAGCAGTGAAAGGGCGGAGCCCGTGGGAGGCTACACCTTC
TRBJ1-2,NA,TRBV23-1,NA,CASSNFGTYGYTF,TGCGCCAGCAGTAATTTTGGGACCTATGGCTACACCTTC
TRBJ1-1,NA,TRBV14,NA,CASSQVFGGKAFF,TGTGCCAGCAGCCAAGTTTTCGGGGGGAAAGCTTTCTTT
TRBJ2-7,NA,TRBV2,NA,CASSTDSSYEQYF,TGTGCCAGCAGCACGGACAGCTCCTACGAGCAGTACTTC
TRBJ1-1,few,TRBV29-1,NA,CSARTGLNTEAFF,TGCAGCGCCAGAACAGGGTTGAACACTGAAGCTTTCTTT
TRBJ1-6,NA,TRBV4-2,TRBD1,CASSPTGDSHVNSPLHF,TGTGCCAGCAGCCCCACGGGGGACAGTCATGTTAATTCACCCCTCCACTTT
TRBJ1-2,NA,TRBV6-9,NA,CASRSTGYGYTF,TGTGCCAGCAGATCAACAGGGTATGGCTACACCTTC
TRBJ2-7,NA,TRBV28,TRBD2,CASSLTSGVHEQYF,TGTGCCAGCAGTCTGACTAGCGGGGTCCACGAGCAGTACTTC
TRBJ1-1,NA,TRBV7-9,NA,CASSFFGRTTEAFF,TGTGCCAGCAGCTTTTTCGGTAGGACCACTGAAGCTTTCTTT
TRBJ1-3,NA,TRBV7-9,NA,CASSLVTGTGNTIYF,TGTGCCAGCAGCTTAGTTACAGGGACCGGAAACACCATATATTTT